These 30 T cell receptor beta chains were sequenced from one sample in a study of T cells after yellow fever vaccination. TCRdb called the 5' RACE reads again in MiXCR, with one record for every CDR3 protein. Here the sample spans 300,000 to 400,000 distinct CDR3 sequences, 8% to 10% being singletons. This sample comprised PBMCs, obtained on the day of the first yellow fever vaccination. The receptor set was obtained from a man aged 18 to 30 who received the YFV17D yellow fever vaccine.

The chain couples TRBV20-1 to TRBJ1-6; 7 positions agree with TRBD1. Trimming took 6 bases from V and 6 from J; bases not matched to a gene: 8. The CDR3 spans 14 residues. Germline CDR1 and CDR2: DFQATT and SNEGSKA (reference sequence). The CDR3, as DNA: TGCAGTGCGACCCGACAGGGTGGTAATTCACCCCTCCACTTT. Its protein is CSATRQGGNSPLHF.

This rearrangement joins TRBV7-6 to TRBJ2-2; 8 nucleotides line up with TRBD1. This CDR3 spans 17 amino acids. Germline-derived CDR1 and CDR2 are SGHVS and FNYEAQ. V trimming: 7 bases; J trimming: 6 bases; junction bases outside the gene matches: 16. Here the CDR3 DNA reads TGTGCCAGCATCTCCGGGACAGGACTTCTTTTTGCCGGGGAGCTGTTTTTT. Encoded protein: CASISGTGLLFAGELFF.

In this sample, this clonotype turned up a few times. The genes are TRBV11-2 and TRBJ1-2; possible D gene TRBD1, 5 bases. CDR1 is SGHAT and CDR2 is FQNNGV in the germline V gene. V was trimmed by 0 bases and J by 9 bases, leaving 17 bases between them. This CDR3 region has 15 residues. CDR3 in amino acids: CASSLDGQGGDSYTF. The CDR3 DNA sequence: TGTGCCAGCAGCTTAGACGGGCAGGGAGGGGATAGCTACACCTTC.

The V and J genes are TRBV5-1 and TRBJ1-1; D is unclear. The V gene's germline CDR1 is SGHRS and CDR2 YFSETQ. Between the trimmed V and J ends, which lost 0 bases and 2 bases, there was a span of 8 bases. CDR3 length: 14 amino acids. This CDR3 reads CASSLDLYNTEAFF. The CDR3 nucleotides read TGCGCCAGCAGCTTGGATTTATATAACACTGAAGCTTTCTTT.

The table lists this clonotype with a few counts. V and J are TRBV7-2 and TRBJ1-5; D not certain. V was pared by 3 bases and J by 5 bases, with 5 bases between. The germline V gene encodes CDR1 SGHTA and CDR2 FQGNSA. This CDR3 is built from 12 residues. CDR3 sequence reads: CASSFFHQPQHF. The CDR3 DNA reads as TGTGCCAGCAGCTTTTTTCATCAGCCCCAGCATTTT.

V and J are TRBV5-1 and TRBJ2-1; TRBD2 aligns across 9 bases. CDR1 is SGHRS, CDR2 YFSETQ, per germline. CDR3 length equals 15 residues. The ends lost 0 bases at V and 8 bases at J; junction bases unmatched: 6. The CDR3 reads CASSLVVAGDYEQFF. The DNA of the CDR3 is TGCGCCAGCAGCTTGGTGGTAGCGGGGGATTATGAGCAGTTCTTC. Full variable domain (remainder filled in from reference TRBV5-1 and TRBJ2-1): KAGVTQTPRYLIKTRGQQVTLSCSPISGHRSVSWYQQTPGQGLQFLFEYFSETQRNKGNFPGRFSGRQFSNSRSEMNVSTLELGDSALYLCASSLVVAGDYEQFFGPGTRLTVL.

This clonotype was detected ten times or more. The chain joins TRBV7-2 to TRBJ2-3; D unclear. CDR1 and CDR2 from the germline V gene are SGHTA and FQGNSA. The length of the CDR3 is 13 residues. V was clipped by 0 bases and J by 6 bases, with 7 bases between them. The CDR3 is CASSLALGDTQYF. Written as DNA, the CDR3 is TGTGCCAGCAGCTTAGCTCTAGGGGATACGCAGTATTTT.

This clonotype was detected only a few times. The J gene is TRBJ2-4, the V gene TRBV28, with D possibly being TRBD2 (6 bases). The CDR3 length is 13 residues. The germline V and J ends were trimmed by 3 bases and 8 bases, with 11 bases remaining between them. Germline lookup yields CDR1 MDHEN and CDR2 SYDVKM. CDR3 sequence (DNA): TGTGCCAGCAGTTTCAGGCCGGGGGACATTCAGTACTTC. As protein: CASSFRPGDIQYF. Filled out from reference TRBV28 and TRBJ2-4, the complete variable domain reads DVKVTQSSRYLVKRTGEKVFLECVQDMDHENMFWYRQDPGLGLRLIYFSYDVKMKEKGDIPEGYSVSREKKERFSLILESASTNQTSMYLCASSFRPGDIQYFGAGTRLSVL.

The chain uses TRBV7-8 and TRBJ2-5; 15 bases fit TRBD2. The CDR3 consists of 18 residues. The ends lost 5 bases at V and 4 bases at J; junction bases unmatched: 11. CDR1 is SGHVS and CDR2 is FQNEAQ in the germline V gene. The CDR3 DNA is TGTGCCAGCAGCAGGGGGACTAGCGGGGGGACTCTTCGAGAGACCCAGTACTTC. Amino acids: CASSRGTSGGTLRETQYF.

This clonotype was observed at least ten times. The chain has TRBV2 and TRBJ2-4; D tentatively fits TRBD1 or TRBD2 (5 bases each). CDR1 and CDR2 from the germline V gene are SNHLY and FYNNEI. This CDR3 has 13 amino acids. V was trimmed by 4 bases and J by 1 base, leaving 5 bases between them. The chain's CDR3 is CASSGGAKNIQYF. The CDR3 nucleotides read TGTGCCAGCAGTGGGGGGGCCAAAAACATTCAGTACTTC. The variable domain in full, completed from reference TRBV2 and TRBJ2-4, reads EPEVTQTPSHQVTQMGQEVILRCVPISNHLYFYWYRQILGQKVEFLVSFYNNEISEKSEIFDDQFSVERPDGSNFTLKIRSTKLEDSAMYFCASSGGAKNIQYFGAGTRLSVL.

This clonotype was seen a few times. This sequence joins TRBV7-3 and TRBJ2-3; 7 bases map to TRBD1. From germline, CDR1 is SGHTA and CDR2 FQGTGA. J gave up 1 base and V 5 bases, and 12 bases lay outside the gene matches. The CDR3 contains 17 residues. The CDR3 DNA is TGTGCCAGCAGCCCGGAATATCGACAGGGACGCACAGATACGCAGTATTTT. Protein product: CASSPEYRQGRTDTQYF.

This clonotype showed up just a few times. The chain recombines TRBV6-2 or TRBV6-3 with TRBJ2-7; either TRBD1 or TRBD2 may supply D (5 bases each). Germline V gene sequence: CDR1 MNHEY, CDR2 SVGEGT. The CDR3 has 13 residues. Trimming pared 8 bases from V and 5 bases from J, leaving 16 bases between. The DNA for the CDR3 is TGTGCCAGCTTCCTCAGGCCGGGACACGAGCAGTACTTC. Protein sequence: CASFLRPGHEQYF.

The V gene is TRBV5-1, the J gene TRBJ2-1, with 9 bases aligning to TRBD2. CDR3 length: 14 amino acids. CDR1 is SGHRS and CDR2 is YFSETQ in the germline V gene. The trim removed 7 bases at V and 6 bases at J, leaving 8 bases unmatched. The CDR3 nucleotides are TGCGCCAGCCGCCTTAGCGGGGGACTCAATGAGCAGTTCTTC. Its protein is CASRLSGGLNEQFF.

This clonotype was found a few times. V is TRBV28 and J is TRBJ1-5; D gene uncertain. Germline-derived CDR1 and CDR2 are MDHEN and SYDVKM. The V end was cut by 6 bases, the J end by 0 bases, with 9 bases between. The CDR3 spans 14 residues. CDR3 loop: CASRPQYSNQPQHF. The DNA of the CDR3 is TGTGCCAGCAGGCCTCAGTATAGCAATCAGCCCCAGCATTTT. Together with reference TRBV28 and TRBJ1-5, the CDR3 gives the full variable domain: DVKVTQSSRYLVKRTGEKVFLECVQDMDHENMFWYRQDPGLGLRLIYFSYDVKMKEKGDIPEGYSVSREKKERFSLILESASTNQTSMYLCASRPQYSNQPQHFGDGTRLSIL.

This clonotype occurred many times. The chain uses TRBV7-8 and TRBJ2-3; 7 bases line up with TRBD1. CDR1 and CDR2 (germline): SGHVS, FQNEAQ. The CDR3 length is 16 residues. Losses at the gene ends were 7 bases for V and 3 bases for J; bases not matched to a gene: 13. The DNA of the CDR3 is TGTGCCAGCACCTCAGTGGAGGCCAGGGGGACAGATACGCAGTATTTT. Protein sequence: CASTSVEARGTDTQYF.

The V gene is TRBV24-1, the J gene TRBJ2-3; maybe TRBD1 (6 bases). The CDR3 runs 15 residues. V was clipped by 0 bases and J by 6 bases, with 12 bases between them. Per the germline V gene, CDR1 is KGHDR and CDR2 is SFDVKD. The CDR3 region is CATSDLGAGADTQYF. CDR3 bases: TGTGCCACCAGTGATTTGGGCGCAGGGGCGGATACGCAGTATTTT.

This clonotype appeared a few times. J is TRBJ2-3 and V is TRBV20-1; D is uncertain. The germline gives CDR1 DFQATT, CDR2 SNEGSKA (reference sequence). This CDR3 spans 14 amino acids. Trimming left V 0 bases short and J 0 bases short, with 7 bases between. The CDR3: CSARDPRSTDTQYF. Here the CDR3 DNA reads TGCAGTGCTAGAGATCCACGGAGCACAGATACGCAGTATTTT.

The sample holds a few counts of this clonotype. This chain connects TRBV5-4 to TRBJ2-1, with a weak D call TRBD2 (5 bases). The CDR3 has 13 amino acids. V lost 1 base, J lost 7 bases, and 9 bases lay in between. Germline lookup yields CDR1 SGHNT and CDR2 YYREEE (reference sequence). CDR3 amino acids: CASSLLTGNEQFF. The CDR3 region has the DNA TGTGCCAGCAGCTTGTTAACGGGAAATGAGCAGTTCTTC.

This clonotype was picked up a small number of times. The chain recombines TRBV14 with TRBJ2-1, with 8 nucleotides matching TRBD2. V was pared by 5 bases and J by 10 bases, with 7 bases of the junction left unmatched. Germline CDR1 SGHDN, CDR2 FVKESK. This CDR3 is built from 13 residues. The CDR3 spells CASSINVAGEQFF. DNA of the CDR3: TGTGCCAGCAGCATAAATGTAGCGGGGGAGCAGTTCTTC.

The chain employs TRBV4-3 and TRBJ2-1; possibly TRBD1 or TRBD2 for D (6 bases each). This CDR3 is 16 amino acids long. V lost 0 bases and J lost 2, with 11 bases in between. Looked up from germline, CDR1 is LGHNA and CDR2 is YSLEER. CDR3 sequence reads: CASSQDGGRAYNEQFF. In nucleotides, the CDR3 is TGCGCCAGCAGCCAAGATGGGGGGCGCGCCTACAATGAGCAGTTCTTC.

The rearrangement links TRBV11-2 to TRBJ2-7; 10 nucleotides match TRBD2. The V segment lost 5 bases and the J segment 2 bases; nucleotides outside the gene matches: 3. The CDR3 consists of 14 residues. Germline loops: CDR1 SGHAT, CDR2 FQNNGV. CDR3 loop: CASSVAGGPYEQYV. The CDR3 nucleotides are TGTGCCAGCAGCGTAGCGGGGGGTCCCTACGAGCAGTACGTC.

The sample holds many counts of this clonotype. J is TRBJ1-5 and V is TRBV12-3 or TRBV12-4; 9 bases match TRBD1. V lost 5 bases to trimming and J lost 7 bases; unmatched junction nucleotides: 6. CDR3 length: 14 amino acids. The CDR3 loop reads CASSLGTGIQPQHF. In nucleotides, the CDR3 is TGTGCCAGCAGTCTCGGGACAGGGATACAGCCCCAGCATTTT.

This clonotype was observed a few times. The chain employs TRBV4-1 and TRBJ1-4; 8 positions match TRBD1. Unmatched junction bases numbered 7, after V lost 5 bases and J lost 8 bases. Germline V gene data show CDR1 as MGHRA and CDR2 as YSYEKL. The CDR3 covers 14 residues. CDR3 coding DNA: TGCGCCAGCAGCACTCCGGGACAGGAGGAAAAACTGTTTTTT. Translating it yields CASSTPGQEEKLFF.

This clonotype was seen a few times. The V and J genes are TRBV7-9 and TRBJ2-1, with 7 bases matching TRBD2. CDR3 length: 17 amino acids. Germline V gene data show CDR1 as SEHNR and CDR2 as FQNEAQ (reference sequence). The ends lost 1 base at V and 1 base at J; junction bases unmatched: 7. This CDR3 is CASSLGGGWGSYNEQFF. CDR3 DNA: TGTGCCAGCAGCTTAGGGGGGGGTTGGGGATCCTACAATGAGCAGTTCTTC.

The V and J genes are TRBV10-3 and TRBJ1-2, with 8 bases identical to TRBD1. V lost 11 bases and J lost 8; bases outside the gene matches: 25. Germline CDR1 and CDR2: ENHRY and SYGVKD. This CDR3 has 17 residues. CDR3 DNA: TGTGCCTCACTCCTATCCGGGACAGGCGCTTCCCTGAAGGGCTACACCTTC. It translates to CASLLSGTGASLKGYTF.

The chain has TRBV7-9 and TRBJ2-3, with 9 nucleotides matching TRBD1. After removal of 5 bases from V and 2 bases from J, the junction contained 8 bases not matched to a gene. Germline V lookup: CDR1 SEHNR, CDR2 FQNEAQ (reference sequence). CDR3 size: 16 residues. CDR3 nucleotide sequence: TGTGCCAGCAGCCGAACAGGGGGCGGTATCACAGATACGCAGTATTTT. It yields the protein CASSRTGGGITDTQYF.

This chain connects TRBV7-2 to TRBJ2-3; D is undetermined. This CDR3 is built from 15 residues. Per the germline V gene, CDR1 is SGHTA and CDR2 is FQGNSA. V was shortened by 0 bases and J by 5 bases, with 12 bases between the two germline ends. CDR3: CASSLAQTRVDTQYF. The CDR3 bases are TGTGCCAGCAGCTTAGCGCAAACCCGGGTAGATACGCAGTATTTT.

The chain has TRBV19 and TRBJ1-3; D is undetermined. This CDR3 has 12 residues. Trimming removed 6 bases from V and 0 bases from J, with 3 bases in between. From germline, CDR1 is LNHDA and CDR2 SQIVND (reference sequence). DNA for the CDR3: TGTGCCAGTAGGTTCTCTGGAAACACCATATATTTT. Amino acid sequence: CASRFSGNTIYF. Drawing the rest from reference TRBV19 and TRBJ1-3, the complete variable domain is DGGITQSPKYLFRKEGQNVTLSCEQNLNHDAMYWYRQDPGQGLRLIYYSQIVNDFQKGDIAEGYSVSREKKESFPLTVTSAQKNPTAFYLCASRFSGNTIYFGEGSWLTVV.

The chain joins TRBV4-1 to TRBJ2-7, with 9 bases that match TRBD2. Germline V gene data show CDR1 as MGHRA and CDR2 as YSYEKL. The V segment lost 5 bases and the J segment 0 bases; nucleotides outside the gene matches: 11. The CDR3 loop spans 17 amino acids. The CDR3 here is CASSARASGDSSYEQYF. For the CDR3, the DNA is TGCGCCAGCAGCGCTCGCGCTAGCGGGGATAGCTCCTACGAGCAGTACTTC.

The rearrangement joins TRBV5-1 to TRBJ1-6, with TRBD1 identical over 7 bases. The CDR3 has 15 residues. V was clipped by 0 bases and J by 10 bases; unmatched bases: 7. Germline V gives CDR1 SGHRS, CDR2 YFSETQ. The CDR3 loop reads CASSLAQDRRSPLHF. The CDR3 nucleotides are TGCGCCAGCAGCTTGGCTCAGGACAGGAGGTCACCCCTCCACTTT.